A single sample is the source of the 24 T cell receptor beta chains below, sequenced in a study of T cell changes during pregnancy in multiple sclerosis. The data were produced by immunoSEQ multiplex PCR, yet TCRdb's version contains in-frame clones alone and is incomplete. The table has over 100,000 clones, roughly 90% seen once. Sequences were derived from peripheral blood, sampled in the third trimester of pregnancy. The source is a female donor with multiple sclerosis, enrolled in a pregnancy study.

V is TRBV11-2 and J is TRBJ2-6; 10 nucleotides match TRBD1. Germline values: CDR1 SGHAT, CDR2 FQNNGV. The ends lost 5 bases at V and 11 bases at J; junction bases unmatched: 9. CDR3 length equals 15 residues. DNA of the CDR3: TGTGCCAGCAGCCAGAGAGGGACAGGGGTAGACGTCCTGACTTTC. Translated, it gives CASSQRGTGVDVLTF.

The V and J genes are TRBV6-1 and TRBJ2-6; tentatively, D is TRBD1 (6 bases). CDR3 length: 15 residues. Looked up from germline, CDR1 is MNHNS and CDR2 is SASEGT. Trimming took 2 bases from V and 3 from J, leaving 8 bases between them. This CDR3 reads CASSEQGFGANVLTF. CDR3 sequence (DNA): TGTGCCAGCAGTGAACAGGGGTTTGGGGCCAACGTCCTGACTTTC.

This chain joins TRBV9 and TRBJ2-5; TRBD1 aligns across 10 bases. Per germline, CDR1 SGDLS and CDR2 YYNGEE. The trim removed 4 bases at V and 5 bases at J, leaving 11 bases unmatched. This CDR3 comprises 16 residues. The CDR3 loop reads CASSPTGTGVGETQYF. The CDR3 coding sequence is TGTGCCAGCAGCCCAACCGGGACAGGGGTCGGGGAGACCCAGTACTTC.

The chain recombines TRBV9 with TRBJ1-5; the D gene is possibly TRBD1 (6 bases). The CDR3 loop spans 14 amino acids. Germline CDR1 and CDR2: SGDLS and YYNGEE. Trimming cost V 3 bases and J 6 bases, with 13 bases left between them. The CDR3 nucleotides read TGTGCCAGCAGCGAGACAGGACGGGGTCAGCCCCAGCATTTT. It is translated as CASSETGRGQPQHF.

In its sample, this clone was seen a few times. The chain employs TRBV5-6 and TRBJ2-6; no firm D call. V lost 4 bases, J lost 0 bases, and 8 bases lay in between. Germline V gene data show CDR1 as SGHDT and CDR2 as YYEEEE. The CDR3 extends over 15 amino acids. CDR3 in amino acids: CASSRYYSGANVLTF. CDR3 bases: TGTGCCAGCAGCCGATACTACTCTGGGGCCAACGTCCTGACTTTC.

This chain links TRBV2 with TRBJ2-7, with a tentative D call TRBD2 (7 bases). With 8 bases removed from V and 0 bases from J, the gap between germline ends came to 11 bases. Germline V gene lookup returns CDR1 SNHLY and CDR2 FYNNEI. The CDR3 is 13 amino acids. DNA for the CDR3: TGTGCCAGCTGGGGGGGGCGCTCCTACGAGCAGTACTTC. This gives the protein CASWGGRSYEQYF.

The J gene is TRBJ2-5, the V gene TRBV5-1, with 16 positions matching TRBD2. Germline V gene data show CDR1 as SGHRS and CDR2 as YFSETQ. This CDR3 has 20 amino acids. After removal of 4 bases from V and 5 bases from J, the junction contained 17 bases not matched to a gene. The CDR3 sequence: CASSLPLPGLAGGPRETQYF. The CDR3 DNA sequence: TGCGCCAGCAGCCTACCCCTTCCGGGACTAGCGGGAGGGCCTCGGGAGACCCAGTACTTC.

The gene calls are TRBV7-3 and TRBJ2-1, with D possibly matching TRBD2 (6 bases). The CDR3 has 14 residues. Per the germline V gene, CDR1 is SGHTA and CDR2 is FQGTGA. The ends were cut back, 6 bases at V and 6 bases at J, with 15 bases in the middle. The CDR3 sequence is CASRLRGESNEQFF. CDR3 coding DNA: TGTGCCAGCAGATTACGCGGGGAGTCCAATGAGCAGTTCTTC.

The CDR3 DNA sequence: TGTGCCAGCAGTTACCCCCCTCCCGGGGAGCTGTTTTTT. The encoded protein is CASSYPPPGELFF. J is TRBJ2-2 and V is TRBV6-5; D is uncertain. This CDR3 spans 13 amino acids. The germline CDR1 and CDR2 sequences are MNHEY and SVGAGI. With 2 bases removed from V and 6 bases from J, the gap between germline ends came to 7 bases.

V gene TRBV4-1 combines with J gene TRBJ2-7; perhaps TRBD1 as D (6 bases). Germline V gene sequence: CDR1 MGHRA, CDR2 YSYEKL. CDR3 length: 14 residues. The germline V and J ends were trimmed by 4 bases and 6 bases, with 16 bases remaining between them. CDR3 nucleotides: TGCGCCAGCAGCCCCTCGACAGGTCCGGGCGAGCAGTACTTC. Protein: CASSPSTGPGEQYF.

V gene TRBV7-8 combines with J gene TRBJ2-7; TRBD2 agrees at 13 bases. V lost 4 bases and J lost 1; bases outside the gene matches: 22. Germline V lookup: CDR1 SGHVS, CDR2 FQNEAQ. This CDR3 is 22 amino acids long. In nucleotides, the CDR3 is TGTGCCAGCAGCTCCCCTGGGTACTCCTGGACTAGCGGGAGAGGGGATTCCTACGAGCAGTACTTC. It codes for CASSSPGYSWTSGRGDSYEQYF. Full variable domain (rest looked up from reference TRBV7-8 and TRBJ2-7): GAGVSQSPRYKVAKRGQDVALRCDPISGHVSLFWYQQALGQGPEFLTYFQNEAQLDKSGLPSDRFFAERPEGSVSTLKIQRTQQEDSAVYLCASSSPGYSWTSGRGDSYEQYFGPGTRLTVT.

The chain employs TRBV9 and TRBJ2-5; tentatively, D is TRBD1 (5 bases). CDR1 SGDLS and CDR2 YYNGEE come from the germline V gene. Trimming took off 0 bases at V and 1 base at J, with 13 bases between the two ends. The CDR3 sequence is 16 residues long. CDR3 region: CASSVGRAPSQETQYF. The CDR3 DNA reads TGTGCCAGCAGCGTAGGCAGGGCTCCCTCCCAAGAGACCCAGTACTTC.

J is TRBJ1-5 and V is TRBV5-1; D call uncertain. Trimming left V 3 bases short and J 2 bases short, with 9 bases between. Germline CDR1 and CDR2: SGHRS and YFSETQ. CDR3 length: 14 amino acids. The CDR3 spells CASSSLGGNQPQHF. The DNA for the CDR3 is TGCGCCAGCAGCTCCCTCGGAGGCAATCAGCCCCAGCATTTT.

The chain couples TRBV9 to TRBJ2-5, with 10 bases that match TRBD2. V shed 2 bases and J 3 bases; nucleotides not matched to a gene: 7. Per germline, CDR1 SGDLS and CDR2 YYNGEE. This CDR3 has 16 residues. CDR3 coding DNA: TGTGCCAGCAGCGTGAGTCCAGCGGGGGGGGAAGAGACCCAGTACTTC. Amino acids: CASSVSPAGGEETQYF.

This chain links TRBV5-1 with TRBJ1-1; TRBD1 matches 7 bases. V was pared by 4 bases and J by 4 bases, with 4 bases of the junction left unmatched. CDR3 length equals 13 residues. Germline V gene data show CDR1 as SGHRS and CDR2 as YFSETQ. The CDR3 coding sequence is TGCGCCAGCAGCCCGGGACAGAGCACTGAAGCTTTCTTT. It translates to CASSPGQSTEAFF.

This clone was counted once. The chain has TRBV19 and TRBJ1-1, with TRBD1 matching 7 bases. The CDR3 totals 14 residues. Germline V gives CDR1 LNHDA, CDR2 SQIVND (reference sequence). J gave up 1 base and V 5 bases, and 4 bases lay outside the gene matches. In DNA, the CDR3 is TGTGCCAGTAGTCCGGACAGGAGGAACACTGAAGCTTTCTTT. Translating gives CASSPDRRNTEAFF. The whole variable domain, filled in from reference TRBV19 and TRBJ1-1, reads DGGITQSPKYLFRKEGQNVTLSCEQNLNHDAMYWYRQDPGQGLRLIYYSQIVNDFQKGDIAEGYSVSREKKESFPLTVTSAQKNPTAFYLCASSPDRRNTEAFFGQGTRLTVV.

The J gene is TRBJ1-1, the V gene TRBV6-5; 7 bases match TRBD1. The ends lost 6 bases at V and 6 bases at J; junction bases unmatched: 1. Germline lookup yields CDR1 MNHEY and CDR2 SVGAGI. CDR3 length: 11 residues. CDR3 region: CASRQGAEAFF. CDR3 coding DNA: TGTGCCAGCAGGCAGGGGGCTGAAGCTTTCTTT.

This sequence joins TRBV2 and TRBJ2-7; a possible D gene is TRBD2 (8 bases). This CDR3 is built from 14 residues. The V gene's germline CDR1 is SNHLY and CDR2 FYNNEI. The germline V and J ends were trimmed by 8 bases and 6 bases, with 20 bases remaining between them. CDR3 sequence (DNA): TGTGCCAGCCGGGGGGACAGCGGGAGAGCCGAGCAGTACTTC. Translating gives CASRGDSGRAEQYF.

The V and J genes are TRBV7-9 and TRBJ1-1; 8 bases agree with TRBD1. The CDR3 covers 17 residues. CDR1 is SEHNR, CDR2 FQNEAQ, per germline (reference sequence). Trimming at V came to 1 base and at J to 1 base, leaving 8 bases not matched to a gene. CDR3: CASSLVGPRGPNTEAFF. CDR3 sequence (DNA): TGTGCCAGCAGCTTAGTGGGTCCCAGGGGGCCGAACACTGAAGCTTTCTTT. Filled out from reference TRBV7-9 and TRBJ1-1, the complete variable domain reads DTGVSQNPRHKITKRGQNVTFRCDPISEHNRLYWYRQTLGQGPEFLTYFQNEAQLEKSRLLSDRFSAERPKGSFSTLEIQRTEQGDSAMYLCASSLVGPRGPNTEAFFGQGTRLTVV.

V and J are TRBV5-1 and TRBJ1-1; 11 positions agree with TRBD1. The CDR3 consists of 20 residues. Germline CDR1 and CDR2: SGHRS and YFSETQ. After removal of 0 bases from V and 0 bases from J, the junction contained 13 bases not matched to a gene. The CDR3 nucleotides read TGCGCCAGCAGCTTGGATAACGGTTGGACAGGGGGCGGGGTGAACACTGAAGCTTTCTTT. Translating gives CASSLDNGWTGGGVNTEAFF.

This clone occurred once. V gene TRBV6-1 combines with J gene TRBJ1-5; the D gene is possibly TRBD1 (5 bases). Per the germline V gene, CDR1 is MNHNS and CDR2 is SASEGT. The V end was cut by 3 bases, the J end by 3 bases, with 9 bases between. The CDR3 is 14 amino acids. CDR3 sequence (DNA): TGTGCCAGCAGTGATCAGGGTCTCAATCAGCCCCAGCATTTT. It is translated as CASSDQGLNQPQHF.

The chain recombines TRBV7-8 with TRBJ1-1; a possible D gene is TRBD1 (5 bases). The CDR3 consists of 15 residues. V lost 1 base and J lost 4, with 13 bases in between. Germline V gene data show CDR1 as SGHVS and CDR2 as FQNEAQ. As DNA, the CDR3 is TGTGCCAGCAGCTTAGTTCCAGGACAAAGCACTGAAGCTTTCTTT. It codes for CASSLVPGQSTEAFF.

This rearrangement joins TRBV7-6 to TRBJ1-4, with 7 bases aligning to TRBD1. Germline lookup yields CDR1 SGHVS and CDR2 FNYEAQ. This CDR3 is built from 17 residues. J lost 3 bases, V lost 5 bases, and 12 bases had no gene match. CDR3 residues: CASSADVGGIANEKLFF. The CDR3 region has the DNA TGTGCCAGCAGCGCGGACGTAGGGGGCATAGCTAATGAAAAACTGTTTTTT. Looking up the rest from reference TRBV7-6 and TRBJ1-4 gives the full variable domain: GAGVSQSPRYKVTKRGQDVALRCDPISGHVSLYWYRQALGQGPEFLTYFNYEAQQDKSGLPNDRFSAERPEGSISTLTIQRTEQRDSAMYRCASSADVGGIANEKLFFGSGTQLSVL.

The chain has TRBV6-1 and TRBJ1-5; no firm D call. There are 16 residues in the CDR3. Germline CDR1 and CDR2: MNHNS and SASEGT. V was pared by 2 bases and J by 2 bases, with 13 bases between. The CDR3 is CASSEFGVSGNQPQHF. The CDR3 DNA sequence: TGTGCCAGCAGTGAATTTGGGGTTAGCGGCAATCAGCCCCAGCATTTT.